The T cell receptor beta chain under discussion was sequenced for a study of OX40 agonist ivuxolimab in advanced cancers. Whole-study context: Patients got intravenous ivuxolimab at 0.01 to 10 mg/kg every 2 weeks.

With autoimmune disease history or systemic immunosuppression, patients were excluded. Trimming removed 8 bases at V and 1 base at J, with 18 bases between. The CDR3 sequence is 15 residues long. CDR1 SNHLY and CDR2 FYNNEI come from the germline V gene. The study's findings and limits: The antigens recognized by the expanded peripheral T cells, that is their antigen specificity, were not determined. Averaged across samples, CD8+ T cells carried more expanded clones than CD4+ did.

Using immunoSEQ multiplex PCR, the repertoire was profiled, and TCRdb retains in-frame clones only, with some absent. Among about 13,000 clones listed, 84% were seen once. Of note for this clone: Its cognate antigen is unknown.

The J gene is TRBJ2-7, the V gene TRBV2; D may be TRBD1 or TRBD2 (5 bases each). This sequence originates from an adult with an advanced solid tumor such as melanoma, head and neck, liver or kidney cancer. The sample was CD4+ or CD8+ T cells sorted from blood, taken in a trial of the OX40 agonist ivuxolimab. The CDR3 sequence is CASGRDRDPSYEQYF. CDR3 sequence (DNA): TGTGCCAGCGGGAGAGACAGAGATCCTTCCTACGAGCAGTACTTC.